This T cell receptor (beta chain) was obtained from a study of T cells in Graves' hyperthyroidism and ophthalmopathy. This clonotype was counted many times. The antigen remains unidentified. Trimming removed 6 bases at V and 8 bases at J, with 17 bases between. Germline CDR1 MDHEN, CDR2 SYDVKM. The CDR3 is 14 amino acids. The investigators amplified TCR beta CDR3 regions from RNA transcripts. A set of HTBI primers served as the primers for a first-round RT-PCR of the TCR CDR3. Via MiXCR, TCRdb re-called the multiplex PCR reads, giving one row per CDR3 protein. This table holds more than 500,000 distinct CDR3 sequences, roughly a sixth found once. Findings and limits, study-wide: The model identified upcoming ophthalmopathy a median about six months ahead of onset.

The chain couples TRBV28 to TRBJ2-1; the D gene is possibly TRBD2 (6 bases). The sequenced sample consisted of blood. This clonotype was sampled from a woman aged 25 to 39 with Graves' ophthalmopathy. CDR3 amino acids: CASRGDSPGYEQFF. CDR3 DNA: TGTGCCAGCAGGGGGGACTCACCCGGATATGAGCAGTTCTTC.